One and the same sample provided the 21 T cell receptor delta chains below, sequenced in a study of gamma-delta T cells after stem cell transplantation. TCRdb reanalysed the RT-PCR reads via CATT. The sample yields 1,200 or so delta-chain clones, roughly 2.8% seen once. What was sequenced was gamma-delta T cells. These receptors were obtained from a human donor. It is not recorded whose cells these are; they may come from a transplant donor.

The chain combines TRDV2 with TRDJ1; 11 bases are shared with TRDD3. Unmatched junction bases numbered 15, after V lost 7 bases and J lost 0 bases. The CDR3 is 18 residues long. Looked up from germline, CDR1 is GEAIGNYY and CDR2 is EKD. CDR3 DNA: TGTGCCTGCCACCCATTGGGGGATACGCGGGGGTACACCGATAAACTCATCTTT. Translated: CACHPLGDTRGYTDKLIF.

A few counts support this clone. TCRdb shows a much larger clone's protein in place of this DNA's translation, and the two differ at residue 4, likely through a read error; the protein shown is translated from the DNA. The rearrangement links TRDV2 to TRDJ1; D remains unclear. Germline CDR1 reads GEAIGNYY; CDR2 reads EKD. Trimming removed 5 bases at V and 0 bases at J, with 18 bases between. This CDR3 has 16 residues. The CDR3 nucleotides read TGTGCCTGTGGCCTGATCGGGCGCAGGGACACCGATAAACTCATCTTT. Protein: CACGLIGRRDTDKLIF.

This clone was detected only a few times. The TCRdb protein, from a much larger clone, departs from this DNA's translation at residues 4 and 5, likely by read error; the protein shown derives from the DNA. The chain's CDR3 is CACDKLGDTTDKLIF. CDR3 sequence (DNA): TGTGCCTGTGACAAACTGGGGGATACGACCGATAAACTCATCTTT. The chain employs TRDV2 and TRDJ1; 13 nucleotides line up with TRDD3. J was trimmed by 2 bases and V by 2 bases; bases with no gene match: 1. This CDR3 has 15 residues. Germline V gene lookup returns CDR1 GEAIGNYY and CDR2 EKD.

A remark on this clone: This DNA's translation and the protein TCRdb lists, from a much larger clone, do not match at residue 9, likely due to a read error; the protein shown is translated from the DNA. The rearrangement uses TRDV2 and TRDJ3, with 8 bases identical to TRDD3. The CDR3 is made up of 18 amino acids. Trimming removed 4 bases from V and 0 bases from J; junction bases left unmatched: 7. Germline V gene data show CDR1 as GEAIGNYY and CDR2 as EKD. The CDR3 DNA sequence: TGTGCCTGTGAGCGGATGGGGATACCCTCCTGGGACACCCGACAGATGTTTTTC. Protein sequence: CACERMGIPSWDTRQMFF.

This clone is medium-sized (0.01 to 0.1%) in the sample. The V call is TRDV2, the J call TRDJ1; the D is unclear. V lost 3 bases and J lost 1, with 20 bases in between. CDR1 is GEAIGNYY, CDR2 EKD, per germline. The length of the CDR3 is 17 residues. DNA for the CDR3: TGTGCCTGTGACCCCGTGGGAGTACCTATATTCACCGATAAACTCATCTTT. Translated, it gives CACDPVGVPIFTDKLIF.

V usage is TRDV2 and J usage is TRDJ1; 8 positions agree with TRDD3. CDR3 length equals 18 residues. CDR1 and CDR2 (germline): GEAIGNYY, EKD. The J segment lost 6 bases and the V segment lost 0 bases, leaving 17 bases of the junction unmatched. The CDR3 region is CACDTVRTGGPTIHKLIF. For the CDR3, the DNA is TGTGCCTGTGACACCGTTCGTACTGGGGGCCCCACGATCCATAAACTCATCTTT.

Concerning this clone: A far bigger clonotype differs at one base, so this is likely a read error. The sample holds other DNA sequences that translate to the same CDR3. The J gene is TRDJ1, the V gene TRDV2; 10 positions agree with TRDD3. The CDR3 loop spans 17 amino acids. CDR1 GEAIGNYY and CDR2 EKD come from the germline V gene. Trimming took 4 bases from V and 2 from J; bases not matched to a gene: 12. The CDR3 spells CACDNLGDILKTDKLIF. The CDR3 region has the DNA TGTGCCTGTGATAATCTGGGGGATATATTAAAGACCGATAAACTCATCTTT.

This clone was counted between two and nine times. A read error is the likely source, as a far larger clone sits one nucleotide away. The chain joins TRDV2 to TRDJ3, with TRDD3 identical over 9 bases. Germline V CDR1 and CDR2: GEAIGNYY, EKD. This CDR3 comprises 16 residues. Here the CDR3 DNA reads TGTGCCTGTGACGCCGTACTGGGGGAGTACACCCGACGGATGTTTTTC. The encoded protein is CACDAVLGEYTRRMFF.

The gene calls are TRDV2 and TRDJ1, with D possibly matching TRDD3 (6 bases). Per germline, CDR1 GEAIGNYY and CDR2 EKD. The germline V and J ends were trimmed by 0 bases and 1 base, with 17 bases remaining between them. This CDR3 has 17 amino acids. CDR3 sequence (DNA): TGTGCCTGTGACACCGTGGGCCTATTGGGGGCCACCGATAAACTCATCTTT. Encoded protein: CACDTVGLLGATDKLIF.

This clone was counted between two and nine times. A far larger clone is just one base off, so this is likely a read error. Additional DNA sequences in this sample encode the identical CDR3. The chain links TRDV2 to TRDJ1, with TRDD3 matching 8 bases. V trimming: 0 bases; J trimming: 2 bases; junction bases outside the gene matches: 10. The CDR3 runs to 17 residues. Germline values: CDR1 GEAIGNYY, CDR2 EKD. The CDR3 reads CACDTAELLGATDKLIF. CDR3 in DNA: TGTGCCTGTGACACCGCGGAACTACTGGGGGCAACCGATAAACTCATCTTT.

For this clone: Only one base separates this from a far larger clonotype, so it likely reflects a read error. CDR3: CACDTVGLLGDIEIMSTDKLIF. The DNA for the CDR3 is TGTGCCTGTGACACCGTGGGCCTATTGGGGGATATAGAGATTATGTCCACCGATAAACTCATCTTT. The chain employs TRDV2 and TRDJ1; 9 nucleotides line up with TRDD3. Germline V gene lookup returns CDR1 GEAIGNYY and CDR2 EKD. V was pared by 0 bases and J by 1 base, with 23 bases of the junction left unmatched. This CDR3 spans 22 amino acids.

Remarks on this clone: This likely traces to a read error, being one base from a far larger clone. The sample has other DNA sequences that encode this CDR3 too. The chain employs TRDV2 and TRDJ1; 9 positions match TRDD3. V lost 1 base, J lost 2 bases, and 19 bases stayed unmatched. The CDR3 consists of 20 residues. CDR1 is GEAIGNYY, CDR2 EKD, per germline. The CDR3 region has the DNA TGTGCCTGTGACACGATCCAATGGAGAGTCCCTGGGGGATTAACCGATAAACTCATCTTT. As protein: CACDTIQWRVPGGLTDKLIF.

A note on this clone: This likely traces to a read error, being one base from a far larger clone. The same CDR3 arises from other DNA sequences in this sample as well. The chain joins TRDV2 to TRDJ1, with D possibly TRDD3 on 6 matching bases. This CDR3 has 18 residues. Trimming removed 0 bases from V and 5 bases from J, with 24 bases in between. Germline V gives CDR1 GEAIGNYY, CDR2 EKD. CDR3 residues: CACDTVGGDPEVTDKLIF. Here the CDR3 DNA reads TGTGCCTGTGACACCGTTGGGGGTGACCCCGAGGTCACAGATAAACTCATCTTT.

This clone was detected a few times. Since a far larger clone is one base different, this is likely a read error. Other DNA sequences in this specimen translate into the identical CDR3. The rearrangement uses TRDV2 and TRDJ1; TRDD3 agrees at 12 bases. CDR3 size: 21 residues. Germline V gene sequence: CDR1 GEAIGNYY, CDR2 EKD. The CDR3 nucleotides are TGTGCCTGCGACACCCTGCCTATCCCCCTGACTGGGGGATACCACACCGATAAACTCATCTTT. It encodes CACDTLPIPLTGGYHTDKLIF.

A remark on this clone: This is likely an artifact of a read error, given a far larger clone one base away. The V and J genes are TRDV2 and TRDJ1; 10 nucleotides agree with TRDD3. CDR1 GEAIGNYY and CDR2 EKD come from the germline V gene. The CDR3 has 20 residues. The CDR3 nucleotides read TGTGCCCGTGACACACTAGTGGGGGATACTTTAAGACCTTCGTCCGATAAACTCATCTTT. It yields the protein CARDTLVGDTLRPSSDKLIF.

Concerning this clone: A read error is likely here: a far larger clone is one base away. This sequence joins TRDV2 and TRDJ1, with 8 positions matching TRDD3. V was pared by 5 bases and J by 2 bases, with 9 bases of the junction left unmatched. Germline lookup yields CDR1 GEAIGNYY and CDR2 EKD. The CDR3 is made up of 15 amino acids. Here the CDR3 DNA reads TGTGCCTGTGTCGAACTGAGGGATACGACCGATAAACTCATCTTT. Its protein product is CACVELRDTTDKLIF.

Turning to this clone: The protein given by TCRdb reflects a much larger clone and differs at residue 11 from this DNA's translation, likely from a read error; the protein shown is the DNA's translation. J is TRDJ1 and V is TRDV2; 11 positions agree with TRDD3. The CDR3 contains 18 residues. After removal of 0 bases from V and 0 bases from J, the junction contained 8 bases not matched to a gene. Germline V lookup: CDR1 GEAIGNYY, CDR2 EKD. CDR3 in amino acids: CACDTLLGDTEDTDKLIF. CDR3 nucleotides: TGTGCCTGTGACACCCTCCTGGGGGATACCGAGGACACCGATAAACTCATCTTT.

This clone is termed large. This chain joins TRDV2 and TRDJ1; TRDD3 matches at 10 bases. Trimming removed 2 bases from V and 1 base from J; junction bases left unmatched: 12. Germline lookup yields CDR1 GEAIGNYY and CDR2 EKD. This CDR3 region has 18 residues. CDR3 DNA: TGTGCCTGTGACAACCTAAACCTGGGGGATAGTTCCACCGATAAACTCATCTTT. As protein: CACDNLNLGDSSTDKLIF.

Comments on this clone: A far larger clone is off by one base, so a read error is likely. The same CDR3 arises from other DNA sequences in this sample as well. Written as DNA, the CDR3 is TGTGCCTGTGACACCGGAGGGGGATACGGAAGCTCCTGGGACACCCGACAGATGTTCTTC. Protein: CACDTGGGYGSSWDTRQMFF. V usage is TRDV2 and J usage is TRDJ3, with 10 bases lining up with TRDD3. CDR1 and CDR2 (germline): GEAIGNYY, EKD. CDR3 length: 20 residues.

With respect to this clone: The translation of this DNA and the TCRdb protein of a much larger clone differ at residue 5, probably owing to a read error; the protein shown here is translated from the DNA. This rearrangement joins TRDV2 to TRDJ1, with TRDD3 matching 11 bases. J lost 1 base, V lost 3 bases, and 18 bases had no gene match. Germline lookup yields CDR1 GEAIGNYY and CDR2 EKD. This CDR3 spans 20 amino acids. CDR3 sequence (DNA): TGTGCCTGTGACTCCGTGTCTGTGGGGGATACGCGAGAACGCACCGATAAACTCATCTTT. Translating it yields CACDSVSVGDTRERTDKLIF.

Sample share makes this clone medium-sized. Other nucleotide sequences in the sample specify the same CDR3. The chain is built from TRDV2 and TRDJ1; TRDD3 aligns across 10 bases. CDR3 length: 18 amino acids. Germline V gives CDR1 GEAIGNYY, CDR2 EKD. The V gene end was trimmed by 3 bases and the J gene end by 3 bases; junction bases not matched to a gene: 15. CDR3 DNA sequence: TGTGCCTGTGACTCCCTACTGGGGGATTCCAGTACACCCGATAAACTCATCTTT. Amino acids: CACDSLLGDSSTPDKLIF.